Detailed here is one TCR beta chain. The antigen is unknown. The data originate from a study of cytomegalovirus exposure and HLA in healthy donors. The germline CDR1 and CDR2 sequences are SNHLY and FYNNEI. CDR3 length equals 13 residues. V lost 4 bases, J lost 5 bases, and 11 bases lay in between. Study-level points and caveats: Around 160 TCR beta chains were listed as cytomegalovirus-associated.

The PCR was carried out with 60 Vbeta primers and 13 Jbeta primers. Original data processing: The count from a later analysis was 60 million to 85 million unique TCR beta chains, 9 million to 12 million of them shared. Clones were read by immunoSEQ multiplex PCR, and TCRdb kept only the in-frame ones, dropping some. That table supplies the V and J calls and clone size; D and trimming were determined from the DNA. The table lists around 190,000 clones, almost 80% of them singletons. The sample taken for sequencing was PBMCs. J is TRBJ1-1 and V is TRBV2; the D is unclear. This TCR was sampled from a woman under 30 in good health and CMV-seronegative. The chain's CDR3 is CASSGERGTEAFF. CDR3 nucleotides: TGTGCCAGCAGTGGGGAAAGAGGGACTGAAGCTTTCTTT.